The next 28 T cell receptor beta chains were all read from a single sample in a study of blood T cell repertoires in COVID-19 (dated by TCRdb to about 2020). Library generation was performed with the immunoSEQ multiplex PCR assay. The source is immuneACCESS, and TCRdb retained only in-frame sequences with V and J called. Part of the clones is not carried over; for the studies checked, unresolved V genes explain less than half of this, and the remainder is unexplained. This sample comprises about 16,000 clones, more than 70% of them detected only once. Of the sample, about 12% falls within the top ten clones. The sequenced material came from peripheral blood. The receptor set was obtained from a human donor in a cohort sampled during active COVID-19.

The chain carries TRBV19 and TRBJ1-2; 7 nucleotides agree with TRBD1. V lost 5 bases to trimming and J lost 5 bases; unmatched junction nucleotides: 2. Germline V lookup: CDR1 LNHDA, CDR2 SQIVND (reference sequence). The CDR3 length is 12 residues. DNA of the CDR3: TGTGCCAGTAGTCGGGACAGATATGGCTACACCTTC. Protein product: CASSRDRYGYTF.

The V call is TRBV6-5, the J call TRBJ2-7; the D gene is possibly TRBD1 (6 bases). The V gene lost 2 bases and the J gene lost 5 bases, with 16 bases spanning the gap. CDR1 and CDR2 (germline): MNHEY, SVGAGI. This CDR3 contains 15 residues. Here the CDR3 reads CASSYTGTGFNEQYF. The DNA of the CDR3 is TGTGCCAGCAGTTACACCGGAACAGGGTTCAACGAGCAGTACTTC.

Here the CDR3 reads CASSHLRDSGGSYNSPLHF. CDR3 nucleotide sequence: TGCGCCAGCAGCCATCTCCGGGACAGCGGGGGGTCCTATAATTCACCCCTCCACTTT. The chain recombines TRBV4-1 with TRBJ1-6; 7 nucleotides match TRBD1. The V gene end was trimmed by 3 bases and the J gene end by 1 base; junction bases not matched to a gene: 12. There are 19 residues in the CDR3. Germline CDR1 and CDR2: MGHRA and YSYEKL.

V gene TRBV6-2 or TRBV6-3 combines with J gene TRBJ2-3; TRBD2 aligns across 12 bases. V dropped 5 bases and J dropped 11; count of bases not matched to a gene: 11. The CDR3 is 15 residues long. Germline values: CDR1 MNHEY, CDR2 SVGEGT. CDR3 protein: CASSAGLAGPARQYF. CDR3 nucleotides: TGTGCCAGCAGTGCTGGACTAGCGGGGCCTGCTAGGCAGTATTTT.

The rearrangement uses TRBV30 and TRBJ2-7; the D gene is possibly TRBD2 (6 bases). CDR1 is GTSNPN and CDR2 is SVGIG in the germline V gene (reference sequence). The CDR3 consists of 14 residues. Deletions cut 4 bases from V and 4 bases from J, with 17 bases between. CDR3 protein: CAWMGREMPYEQYF. In nucleotides, the CDR3 is TGTGCCTGGATGGGACGGGAGATGCCTTACGAGCAGTACTTC.

The chain links TRBV6-5 to TRBJ1-5; D remains ambiguous. The CDR3 sequence is 15 residues long. CDR1 is MNHEY, CDR2 SVGAGI, per germline. Deletions cut 4 bases from V and 4 bases from J, with 14 bases between. CDR3 region: CASSSPRSPNQPQHF. As DNA, the CDR3 is TGTGCCAGCAGTTCCCCCCGGTCACCGAATCAGCCCCAGCATTTT.

V and J are TRBV7-9 and TRBJ2-1, with 8 bases aligning to TRBD2. This CDR3 is built from 15 residues. The germline V gene has CDR1 SEHNR and CDR2 FQNEAQ (reference sequence). J lost 8 bases, V lost 1 base, and 7 bases had no gene match. The CDR3, as DNA: TGTGCCAGCAGCTTAGATCGGGGGGGCGTTGATGAGCAGTTCTTC. Translated: CASSLDRGGVDEQFF.

V usage is TRBV24-1 and J usage is TRBJ2-1; 10 bases agree with TRBD1. Germline-derived CDR1 and CDR2 are KGHDR and SFDVKD. V dropped 4 bases and J dropped 3; count of bases not matched to a gene: 5. This CDR3 is built from 16 residues. The CDR3 reads CATSDAGQGVYNEQFF. The CDR3 nucleotides read TGTGCCACCAGTGACGCTGGACAGGGGGTCTACAATGAGCAGTTCTTC.

V usage is TRBV2 and J usage is TRBJ1-1; D is undetermined. Deletions cut 8 bases from V and 1 base from J, with 14 bases between. CDR1 is SNHLY, CDR2 FYNNEI, per germline. CDR3 length: 14 residues. CDR3 in DNA: TGTGCCAGCCGGCCCCTCCGGGGGAACACTGAAGCTTTCTTT. It codes for CASRPLRGNTEAFF.

The chain has TRBV10-3 and TRBJ1-1; 7 positions agree with TRBD1. J was trimmed by 6 bases and V by 11 bases; bases with no gene match: 12. This CDR3 comprises 13 residues. Germline CDR1 ENHRY, CDR2 SYGVKD. CDR3 protein: CASEGASGSEAFF. The CDR3, as DNA: TGTGCCTCAGAGGGGGCGAGTGGCTCTGAAGCTTTCTTT.

The V call is TRBV2, the J call TRBJ2-1; the D is unclear. CDR1 SNHLY and CDR2 FYNNEI come from the germline V gene. V lost 4 bases and J 4 bases, leaving 5 bases between the germline ends. The CDR3 totals 12 residues. The CDR3 sequence: CASSARYNEQFF. As DNA, the CDR3 is TGTGCCAGCAGTGCCAGGTACAATGAGCAGTTCTTC.

The chain links TRBV19 to TRBJ1-5; the match to TRBD1 covers 8 bases. Germline assignment: CDR1 LNHDA and CDR2 SQIVND (reference sequence). V lost 4 bases and J lost 3; bases outside the gene matches: 2. This CDR3 has 14 amino acids. The CDR3 loop is CASSTDRVNQPQHF. The CDR3 DNA reads TGTGCCAGTAGTACGGACAGGGTCAATCAGCCCCAGCATTTT.

This clone was seen a few times. The CDR3 DNA is TGTGCCAGCAGCTCCGACCTCCAGGGGATTTATGGCTACACCTTC. Translated: CASSSDLQGIYGYTF. The rearrangement joins TRBV7-9 to TRBJ1-2; D is possibly TRBD1 (6 bases). This CDR3 is built from 15 residues. V lost 4 bases, J lost 5 bases, and 17 bases lay in between. The germline V gene has CDR1 SEHNR and CDR2 FQNEAQ (reference sequence). Variable domain in full (rest from reference TRBV7-9 and TRBJ1-2): DTGVSQNPRHKITKRGQNVTFRCDPISEHNRLYWYRQTLGQGPEFLTYFQNEAQLEKSRLLSDRFSAERPKGSFSTLEIQRTEQGDSAMYLCASSSDLQGIYGYTFGSGTRLTVV.

This sequence joins TRBV19 and TRBJ1-2; possibly TRBD1 for D (6 bases). Germline V gives CDR1 LNHDA, CDR2 SQIVND (reference sequence). V dropped 2 bases and J dropped 5 bases, with 15 bases sitting between them. This CDR3 region has 15 residues. CDR3 residues: CASSIFPSTGYGYTF. The CDR3 DNA follows: TGTGCCAGTAGTATATTCCCTTCAACAGGGTATGGCTACACCTTC.

This sequence joins TRBV5-4 and TRBJ2-1; TRBD2 is a possible D gene (5 bases). Trimming pared 0 bases from V and 8 bases from J, leaving 9 bases between. The germline V gene encodes CDR1 SGHNT and CDR2 YYREEE (reference sequence). The CDR3 is 13 amino acids. CDR3 residues: CASSLEVLDEQFF. The DNA of the CDR3 is TGTGCCAGCAGCTTGGAGGTACTAGATGAGCAGTTCTTC.

CDR3 sequence reads: CASMDPGTGAKAFF. The CDR3 DNA reads TGTGCCAGCATGGACCCCGGGACAGGGGCAAAAGCTTTCTTT. This rearrangement joins TRBV6-4 to TRBJ1-1; 10 bases align to TRBD1. Germline loops: CDR1 MRHNA, CDR2 SNTAGT. Germline trimming cut 7 bases from V and 9 bases from J; bases unmatched to any gene: 11. The CDR3 consists of 14 residues.

Only one count was recorded for this clone. This chain uses TRBV3-1 (or the pseudogene TRBV3-2) with TRBJ1-2; 9 bases align to TRBD1. V lost 3 bases, J lost 6 bases, and 5 bases stayed unmatched. The CDR3 length is 14 residues. From germline, CDR1 is LGHDT and CDR2 YNNKEL (reference sequence). As DNA, the CDR3 is TGTGCCAGCAGCCACCGAACAGGGGGCGATGGCTACACCTTC. Protein: CASSHRTGGDGYTF.

The chain employs TRBV10-3 and TRBJ2-1, with TRBD1 matching over 8 bases. The V segment lost 5 bases and the J segment 9 bases; nucleotides outside the gene matches: 9. The CDR3 extends over 14 amino acids. Germline V gives CDR1 ENHRY, CDR2 SYGVKD. In DNA form, the CDR3 reads TGTGCCATCAGTCCCGGACAGGGTCGCGGTGAGCAGTTCTTC. Translating it yields CAISPGQGRGEQFF.

The V and J genes are TRBV11-2 and TRBJ2-7, with 9 nucleotides matching TRBD1. V lost 4 bases and J lost 3; bases outside the gene matches: 4. There are 14 residues in the CDR3. CDR1 is SGHAT, CDR2 FQNNGV, per germline. The CDR3 here is CASSSTGGYYEQYF. In DNA, the CDR3 is TGTGCCAGCAGCTCAACAGGGGGCTACTACGAGCAGTACTTC. Drawing the rest from reference TRBV11-2 and TRBJ2-7, the complete variable domain is EAGVAQSPRYKIIEKRQSVAFWCNPISGHATLYWYQQILGQGPKLLIQFQNNGVVDDSQLPKDRFSAERLKGVDSTLKIQPAKLEDSAVYLCASSSTGGYYEQYFGPGTRLTVT.

The chain employs TRBV19 and TRBJ2-2; 12 bases match TRBD2. Germline V gives CDR1 LNHDA, CDR2 SQIVND (reference sequence). The J segment lost 2 bases and the V segment lost 5 bases, leaving 3 bases of the junction unmatched. The CDR3 has 16 amino acids. This CDR3 reads CASSGLAGRNTGELFF. The CDR3 bases are TGTGCCAGTAGTGGACTAGCGGGGAGAAACACCGGGGAGCTGTTTTTT.

This sequence joins TRBV7-8 and TRBJ1-5, with D perhaps matching TRBD1 (6 bases). The CDR3 contains 15 residues. Germline V gives CDR1 SGHVS, CDR2 FQNEAQ. V lost 1 base and J 6 bases, leaving 13 bases between the germline ends. The CDR3 protein is CASSLDQGGIQPQHF. CDR3 coding DNA: TGTGCCAGCAGCTTAGATCAAGGGGGTATTCAGCCCCAGCATTTT.

The chain carries TRBV27 and TRBJ2-3; 7 bases line up with TRBD1. Looked up from germline, CDR1 is MNHEY and CDR2 is SMNVEV (reference sequence). The CDR3 is made up of 15 amino acids. Trimming cost V 5 bases and J 1 base; bases outside gene matches: 6. CDR3 residues: CASSTRQGRTDTQYF. The CDR3 coding sequence is TGTGCCAGCAGTACCCGACAGGGACGCACAGATACGCAGTATTTT.

This clone has a handful of counts. The gene calls are TRBV2 and TRBJ1-1; a possible D gene is TRBD1 (5 bases). The CDR3 is 13 residues long. The germline CDR1 and CDR2 sequences are SNHLY and FYNNEI. Trimming left V 11 bases short and J 0 bases short, with 13 bases between. The CDR3 is CAGGGDLNTEAFF. DNA of the CDR3: TGTGCCGGGGGAGGGGATTTGAACACTGAAGCTTTCTTT.

This CDR3 is CASTPGQGDSPLHF. CDR3 nucleotide sequence: TGTGCCTCCACTCCGGGACAGGGGGATTCACCCCTCCACTTT. The chain joins TRBV19 to TRBJ1-6; 11 positions match TRBD1. Germline CDR1 is LNHDA and CDR2 is SQIVND (reference sequence). CDR3 length: 14 amino acids. V shed 11 bases and J 8 bases; nucleotides not matched to a gene: 8.

This clone was seen a single time. The rearrangement links TRBV11-2 to TRBJ2-7; a possible D gene is TRBD1 (6 bases). Trimming shortened V by 2 bases and J by 3 bases, and 14 bases separated the two germline ends. The V gene's germline CDR1 is SGHAT and CDR2 FQNNGV. The CDR3 is 15 residues long. This CDR3 is CASSLNRDISYEQYF. The CDR3 region has the DNA TGTGCCAGCAGCTTAAACCGGGACATAAGCTACGAGCAGTACTTC.

This clone has only one observation. The chain employs TRBV4-1 and TRBJ1-6; D not certain. Between the trimmed V and J ends, which lost 0 bases and 8 bases, there was a span of 5 bases. The CDR3 loop spans 13 amino acids. Germline V gene sequence: CDR1 MGHRA, CDR2 YSYEKL. The CDR3 DNA reads TGCGCCAGCAGCCAAGATCTCGATTCACCCCTCCACTTT. It is translated as CASSQDLDSPLHF.

V and J are TRBV5-1 and TRBJ2-7; 8 positions match TRBD2. In germline, CDR1 is SGHRS, CDR2 YFSETQ. V dropped 0 bases and J dropped 3; count of bases not matched to a gene: 2. The CDR3 is 14 amino acids. The CDR3 bases are TGCGCCAGCAGCTTGGCCGGGGGGGACTACGAGCAGTACTTC. It is translated as CASSLAGGDYEQYF.

V gene TRBV30 combines with J gene TRBJ1-1, with a weak D call TRBD1 (6 bases). Trimming stripped 4 bases from V and 0 bases from J, with 12 bases between. The CDR3 length is 14 residues. Germline CDR1 is GTSNPN and CDR2 is SVGIG (reference sequence). The CDR3 DNA follows: TGTGCCTGGATGAACAGGGAATTGAACACTGAAGCTTTCTTT. Amino acid sequence: CAWMNRELNTEAFF.